The 22 T cell receptor beta chains listed next were all sequenced from one sample in a study of blood T cells in healthy people across ages. A second about 7 to 11 cycle PCR used barcoded and J-beta primers. Via MiXCR, TCRdb re-called the 5' RACE reads, giving one row per CDR3 protein. The table includes roughly 800,000 distinct CDR3 sequences, 55% to 70% detected once. Specimen: blood. These receptors originate from a man in his thirties or forties in good health.

J is TRBJ2-1 and V is TRBV7-2, with 11 nucleotides matching TRBD2. Germline V CDR1 and CDR2: SGHTA, FQGNSA. The CDR3 length is 15 residues. V gave up 5 bases and J gave up 5 bases; unmatched junction bases: 5. Here the CDR3 reads CASSPTSGINNEQFF. The CDR3 nucleotides read TGTGCCAGCAGCCCGACTAGCGGGATTAACAATGAGCAGTTCTTC.

DNA of the CDR3: TGTGCCAGCAGCGGGGGGGGAGCTGAAGCTTTCTTT. Amino acid sequence: CASSGGGAEAFF. The rearrangement links TRBV9 to TRBJ1-1; possibly TRBD1 for D (5 bases). CDR3 size: 12 residues. Trimming stripped 3 bases from V and 6 bases from J, with 9 bases between. From germline, CDR1 is SGDLS and CDR2 YYNGEE.

This chain joins TRBV6-1 and TRBJ2-1, with D maybe TRBD2 (5 bases). V shed 7 bases and J shed 4 bases, with 14 bases lying between them. The CDR3 runs to 14 residues. Germline lookup yields CDR1 MNHNS and CDR2 SASEGT. The CDR3 nucleotides read TGTGCCAGCAATTTGGCTAGCAGATACAATGAGCAGTTCTTC. The encoded protein is CASNLASRYNEQFF.

This clonotype was counted between two and nine times. The J gene is TRBJ2-7, the V gene TRBV4-2; 9 nucleotides align to TRBD2. Germline CDR1 reads LGHNA; CDR2 reads YNFKEQ. CDR3 size: 17 residues. V trimming: 2 bases; J trimming: 1 base; junction bases outside the gene matches: 9. The CDR3 reads CASSQLFSGSRSYEQYF. CDR3 DNA sequence: TGTGCCAGCAGCCAACTTTTTAGCGGGAGTAGGTCCTACGAGCAGTACTTC.

The chain uses TRBV7-2 and TRBJ2-5; 9 nucleotides match TRBD2. The trim removed 2 bases at V and 2 bases at J, leaving 9 bases unmatched. Germline V gene data show CDR1 as SGHTA and CDR2 as FQGNSA. The CDR3 is made up of 17 amino acids. This chain's CDR3 is CASSLNPSGTPQETQYF. The DNA of the CDR3 is TGTGCCAGCAGCTTAAATCCTAGCGGGACCCCTCAAGAGACCCAGTACTTC.

In its sample, this clonotype was seen a few times. The genes are TRBV29-1 and TRBJ2-4; D might be TRBD1 (6 bases). The J call may not be correct, given that the DNA end is closer to TRBJ2-5. CDR3 length: 13 amino acids. Germline CDR1 is SQVTM and CDR2 is ANQGSEA. Written as DNA, the CDR3 is TGCAGCGTTGCAGGGGCAATAAAGGAGACCCAGTACTTC. Encoded protein: CSVAGAIKETQYF.

The V and J genes are TRBV4-3 and TRBJ2-7; the D is unclear. Trimming removed 3 bases at V and 1 base at J, with 13 bases between. This CDR3 has 15 residues. CDR1 and CDR2 from the germline V gene are LGHNA and YSLEER. The CDR3 loop is CASSHEGNRSYEQYF. In nucleotides, the CDR3 is TGCGCCAGCAGCCACGAAGGGAACCGGTCCTACGAGCAGTACTTC.

The chain has TRBV6-5 and TRBJ2-3; D may be TRBD1 or TRBD2 (5 bases each). The CDR3 runs to 15 residues. The V gene's germline CDR1 is MNHEY and CDR2 SVGAGI. V lost 6 bases and J 2 bases, leaving 15 bases between the germline ends. The CDR3 loop is CASSAGTIPTDTQYF. The CDR3 DNA is TGTGCCAGCAGCGCCGGGACCATTCCCACAGATACGCAGTATTTT.

The gene calls are TRBV6-6 and TRBJ1-1, with 7 bases identical to TRBD1. The CDR3 totals 12 residues. Per germline, CDR1 MNHNY and CDR2 SVGAGI (reference sequence). The V and J ends lost 5 bases and 7 bases, in that order; junction bases with no gene match: 4. This CDR3 is CASSAGQYEAFF. The CDR3 DNA reads TGTGCCAGCAGTGCGGGACAGTATGAAGCTTTCTTT.

This clonotype showed up just a few times. The V gene is TRBV4-3, the J gene TRBJ2-1; the D gene is possibly TRBD2 (6 bases). This CDR3 comprises 17 residues. With 0 bases removed from V and 1 base from J, the gap between germline ends came to 13 bases. Germline-derived CDR1 and CDR2 are LGHNA and YSLEER. The CDR3 loop reads CASSQDRASASYNEQFF. The CDR3, as DNA: TGCGCCAGCAGCCAAGATCGCGCTAGCGCTTCCTACAATGAGCAGTTCTTC.

This clonotype has more than one count but fewer than ten. J is TRBJ2-3 and V is TRBV10-3; D is unclear. This CDR3 has 14 amino acids. V gave up 6 bases and J gave up 3 bases, with 13 bases separating them. Germline-derived CDR1 and CDR2 are ENHRY and SYGVKD. CDR3 region: CAISAQEKTDTQYF. The DNA of the CDR3 is TGTGCCATCAGCGCCCAGGAAAAGACAGATACGCAGTATTTT.

This chain joins TRBV4-2 and TRBJ1-5; no definite D call. The V gene lost 0 bases and the J gene lost 6 bases, with 6 bases spanning the gap. Germline-derived CDR1 and CDR2 are LGHNA and YNFKEQ. The CDR3 is 13 amino acids. This chain's CDR3 is CASSQETGQPQHF. The CDR3 region has the DNA TGTGCCAGCAGCCAAGAAACGGGTCAGCCCCAGCATTTT.

This clonotype was counted a few times. The V and J genes are TRBV27 and TRBJ2-7; 8 nucleotides align to TRBD1. CDR3 length: 14 amino acids. V was pared by 5 bases and J by 6 bases, with 9 bases of the junction left unmatched. Germline CDR1 MNHEY, CDR2 SMNVEV (reference sequence). CDR3 in DNA: TGTGCCAGCAGTCTCCGACAGGGGTATCGCGAGCAGTACTTC. This codes for CASSLRQGYREQYF.

In its sample, this clonotype was seen a few times. V is TRBV20-1 and J is TRBJ2-5; 12 bases are shared with TRBD2. Germline trimming cut 6 bases from V and 5 bases from J; bases unmatched to any gene: 7. The CDR3 extends over 14 amino acids. The germline V gene has CDR1 DFQATT and CDR2 SNEGSKA (reference sequence). The CDR3 loop is CSATLAGGLETQYF. The CDR3 DNA is TGCAGTGCCACTCTAGCGGGGGGGTTGGAGACCCAGTACTTC.

The sample holds one count of this clonotype. The chain is built from TRBV7-2 and TRBJ2-4; D is unresolved. The J call may be in error: the DNA end matches TRBJ2-5 better. Germline V gene sequence: CDR1 SGHTA, CDR2 FQGNSA. The CDR3 totals 13 residues. CDR3 in amino acids: CASSSSIGETQYF. The CDR3 DNA reads TGTGCCAGCAGCTCGAGTATAGGGGAGACCCAGTACTTC.

Written as DNA, the CDR3 is TGTGCCACCAGCAGGGGAACGGGTAGCTCCTACGAGCAGTACTTC. The encoded protein is CATSRGTGSSYEQYF. The V and J genes are TRBV15 and TRBJ2-7; unclear D gene. Germline CDR1 and CDR2: LNHNV and YYDKDF (reference sequence). Trimming pared 3 bases from V and 0 bases from J, leaving 12 bases between. The CDR3 extends over 15 amino acids.

The sample holds a few counts of this clonotype. The gene calls are TRBV6-1 and TRBJ2-7, with 7 bases aligning to TRBD1. Trimming removed 3 bases from V and 5 bases from J; junction bases left unmatched: 7. This CDR3 region has 14 residues. CDR1 MNHNS and CDR2 SASEGT come from the germline V gene. The CDR3: CASSEAQGEDEQYF. In DNA, the CDR3 is TGTGCCAGCAGTGAGGCGCAGGGGGAAGACGAGCAGTACTTC.

The J gene is TRBJ2-7, the V gene TRBV4-3; possibly TRBD2 for D (6 bases). Deletions cut 4 bases from V and 2 bases from J, with 18 bases between. This CDR3 has 16 amino acids. CDR1 and CDR2 from the germline V gene are LGHNA and YSLEER. CDR3: CASSPTSQAGTYEQYF. The CDR3 region has the DNA TGCGCCAGCAGCCCCACTTCCCAAGCGGGTACCTACGAGCAGTACTTC.

This clonotype has only one observation. This sequence joins TRBV6-5 and TRBJ1-1; TRBD1 might be the D (5 bases). V lost 2 bases, J lost 6 bases, and 13 bases lay in between. This CDR3 is 14 amino acids long. CDR1 is MNHEY and CDR2 is SVGAGI in the germline V gene. CDR3 in DNA: TGTGCCAGCAGTTACACACCCGGGGACGCTGAAGCTTTCTTT. It is translated as CASSYTPGDAEAFF.

This clonotype was seen only a few times. This rearrangement joins TRBV29-1 to TRBJ1-4; 8 bases agree with TRBD1. Germline lookup yields CDR1 SQVTM and CDR2 ANQGSEA. The CDR3 contains 13 residues. V lost 7 bases, J lost 5 bases, and 6 bases stayed unmatched. The CDR3 region has the DNA TGCAGCGCCGCCCGGACAGGGAATGAAAAACTGTTTTTT. Its protein is CSAARTGNEKLFF.

The chain combines TRBV13 with TRBJ2-1; possibly TRBD1 for D (5 bases). V was cut by 1 base and J by 2 bases, with 12 bases left in between. This CDR3 has 16 residues. CDR1 is PRHDT, CDR2 FYEKMQ, per germline (reference sequence). The CDR3 DNA follows: TGTGCCAGCAGCTTAGTTCCAGGGCGGACCTACAATGAGCAGTTCTTC. Translating it yields CASSLVPGRTYNEQFF.

This CDR3 reads CATKQGYEQYF. CDR3 DNA: TGTGCCACCAAACAGGGCTACGAGCAGTACTTC. The chain is built from TRBV21-1 and TRBJ2-7; TRBD1 is the table's D call and was not checked against the DNA. TRBV21-1 is deemed a pseudogene. The CDR3 totals 11 residues.